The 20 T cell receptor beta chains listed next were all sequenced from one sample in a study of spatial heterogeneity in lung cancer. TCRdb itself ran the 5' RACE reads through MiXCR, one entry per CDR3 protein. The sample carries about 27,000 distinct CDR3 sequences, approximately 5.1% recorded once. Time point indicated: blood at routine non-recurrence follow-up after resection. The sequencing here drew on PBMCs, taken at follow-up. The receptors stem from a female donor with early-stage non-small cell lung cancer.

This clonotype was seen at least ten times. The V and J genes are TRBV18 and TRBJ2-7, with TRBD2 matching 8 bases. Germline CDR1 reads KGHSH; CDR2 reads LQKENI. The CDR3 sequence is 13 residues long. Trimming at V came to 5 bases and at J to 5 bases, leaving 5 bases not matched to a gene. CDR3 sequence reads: CASSTVSGNEQYF. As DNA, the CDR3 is TGTGCCAGCTCAACGGTTAGCGGGAACGAGCAGTACTTC.

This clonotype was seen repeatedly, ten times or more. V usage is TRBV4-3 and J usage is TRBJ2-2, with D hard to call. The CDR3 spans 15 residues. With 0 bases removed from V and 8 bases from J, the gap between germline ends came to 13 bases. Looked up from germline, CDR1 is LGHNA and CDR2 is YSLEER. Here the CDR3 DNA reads TGCGCCAGCAGCCAAGATCGTATGGAGTCGGGGGAGCTGTTTTTT. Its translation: CASSQDRMESGELFF.

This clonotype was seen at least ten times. The CDR3 loop is CASSLEPLPEQYF. The CDR3 DNA follows: TGTGCCAGCAGTTTGGAGCCCCTCCCTGAGCAGTACTTC. This rearrangement joins TRBV28 to TRBJ2-7; D remains unclear. This CDR3 is 13 amino acids long. Germline V gene data show CDR1 as MDHEN and CDR2 as SYDVKM. Trimming shortened V by 3 bases and J by 7 bases, and 13 bases separated the two germline ends.

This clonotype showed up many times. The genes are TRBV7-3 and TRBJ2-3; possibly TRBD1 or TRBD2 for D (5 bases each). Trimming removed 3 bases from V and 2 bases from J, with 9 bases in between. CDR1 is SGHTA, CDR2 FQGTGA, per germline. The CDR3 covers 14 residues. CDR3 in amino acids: CASSLGEPTDTQYF. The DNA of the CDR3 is TGTGCCAGCAGCTTGGGGGAACCCACAGATACGCAGTATTTT.

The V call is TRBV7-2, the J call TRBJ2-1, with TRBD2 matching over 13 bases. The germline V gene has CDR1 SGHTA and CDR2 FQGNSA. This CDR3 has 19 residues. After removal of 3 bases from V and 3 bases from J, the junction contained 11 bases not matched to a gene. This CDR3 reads CASSFYGLAGVGGYNEQFF. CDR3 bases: TGTGCCAGCAGCTTCTATGGACTAGCGGGAGTCGGGGGCTACAATGAGCAGTTCTTC.

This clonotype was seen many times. In DNA form, the CDR3 reads TGTGCCAGCAGCCAGACAGGGGGCGCTGAGCAGTTCTTC. Protein product: CASSQTGGAEQFF. The chain is built from TRBV7-6 and TRBJ2-1; 10 positions agree with TRBD1. Trimming at V came to 5 bases and at J to 9 bases, leaving 4 bases not matched to a gene. The CDR3 totals 13 residues. Germline V gene lookup returns CDR1 SGHVS and CDR2 FNYEAQ.

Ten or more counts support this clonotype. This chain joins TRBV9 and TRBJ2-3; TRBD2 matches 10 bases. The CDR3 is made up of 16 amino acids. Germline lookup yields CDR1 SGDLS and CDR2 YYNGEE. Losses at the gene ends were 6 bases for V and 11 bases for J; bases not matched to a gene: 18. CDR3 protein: CASTAEAGGPGEEQYF. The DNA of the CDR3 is TGTGCCAGCACCGCGGAAGCGGGAGGGCCCGGGGAGGAGCAGTATTTT.

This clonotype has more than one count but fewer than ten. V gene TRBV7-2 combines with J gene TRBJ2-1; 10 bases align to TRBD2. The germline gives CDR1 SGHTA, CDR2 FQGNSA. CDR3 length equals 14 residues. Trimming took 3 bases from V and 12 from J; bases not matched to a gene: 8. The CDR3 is CASSLDQLAGPQFF. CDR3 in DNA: TGTGCCAGCAGCTTGGACCAACTAGCGGGGCCGCAGTTCTTC.

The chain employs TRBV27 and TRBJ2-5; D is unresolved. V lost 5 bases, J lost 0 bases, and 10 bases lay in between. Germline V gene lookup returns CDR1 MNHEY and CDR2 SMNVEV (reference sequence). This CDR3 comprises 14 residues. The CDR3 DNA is TGTGCCAGCAGTATTAGCATAGACCAAGAGACCCAGTACTTC. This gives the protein CASSISIDQETQYF.

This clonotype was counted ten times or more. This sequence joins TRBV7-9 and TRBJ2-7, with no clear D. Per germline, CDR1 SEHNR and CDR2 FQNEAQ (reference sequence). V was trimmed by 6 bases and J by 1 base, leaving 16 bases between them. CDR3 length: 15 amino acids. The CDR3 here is CASSPTTIFSYEQYF. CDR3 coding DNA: TGTGCCAGCAGTCCAACTACTATTTTTTCCTACGAGCAGTACTTC.

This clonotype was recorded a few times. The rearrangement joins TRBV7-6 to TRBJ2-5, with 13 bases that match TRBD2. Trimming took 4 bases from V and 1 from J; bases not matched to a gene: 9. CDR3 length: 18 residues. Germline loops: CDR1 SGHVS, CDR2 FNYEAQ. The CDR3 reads CASSSGLAGAGPQETQYF. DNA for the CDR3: TGTGCCAGCAGCTCCGGACTAGCGGGAGCGGGACCCCAAGAGACCCAGTACTTC.

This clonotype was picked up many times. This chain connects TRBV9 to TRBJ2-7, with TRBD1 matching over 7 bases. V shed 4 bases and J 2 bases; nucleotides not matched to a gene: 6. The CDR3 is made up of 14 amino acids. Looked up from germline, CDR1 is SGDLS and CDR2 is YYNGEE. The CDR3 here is CASSPWDRTYEQYF. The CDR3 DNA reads TGTGCCAGCAGCCCCTGGGACAGAACCTACGAGCAGTACTTC.

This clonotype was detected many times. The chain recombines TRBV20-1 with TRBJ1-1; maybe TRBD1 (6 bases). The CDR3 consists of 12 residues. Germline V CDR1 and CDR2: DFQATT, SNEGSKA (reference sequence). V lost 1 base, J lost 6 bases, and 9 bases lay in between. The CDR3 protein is CSARGPGAEAFF. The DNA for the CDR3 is TGCAGTGCTAGAGGTCCAGGGGCTGAAGCTTTCTTT.

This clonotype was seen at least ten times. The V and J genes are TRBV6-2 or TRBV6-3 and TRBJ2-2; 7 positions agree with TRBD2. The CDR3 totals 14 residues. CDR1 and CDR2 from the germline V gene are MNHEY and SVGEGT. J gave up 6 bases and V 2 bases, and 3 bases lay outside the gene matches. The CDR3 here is CASSYLSGSGELFF. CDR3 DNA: TGTGCCAGCAGTTACCTTAGCGGGTCCGGGGAGCTGTTTTTT.

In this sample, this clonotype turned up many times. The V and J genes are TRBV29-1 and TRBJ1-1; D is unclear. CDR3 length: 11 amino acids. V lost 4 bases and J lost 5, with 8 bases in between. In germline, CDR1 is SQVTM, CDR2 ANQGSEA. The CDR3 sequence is CSVVIRTEAFF. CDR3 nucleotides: TGCAGCGTTGTAATTCGGACTGAAGCTTTCTTT.

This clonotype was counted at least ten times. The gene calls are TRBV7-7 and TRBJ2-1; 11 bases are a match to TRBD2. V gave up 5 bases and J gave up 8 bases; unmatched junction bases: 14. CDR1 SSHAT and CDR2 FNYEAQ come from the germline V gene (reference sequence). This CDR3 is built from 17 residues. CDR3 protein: CASSPNAGTSGLDEQFF. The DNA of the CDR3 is TGTGCCAGCAGCCCCAACGCCGGGACTAGCGGTCTTGATGAGCAGTTCTTC. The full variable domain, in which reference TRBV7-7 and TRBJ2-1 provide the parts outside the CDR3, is GAGVSQSPRYKVTKRGQDVTLRCDPISSHATLYWYQQALGQGPEFLTYFNYEAQPDKSGLPSDRFSAERPEGSISTLTIQRTEQRDSAMYRCASSPNAGTSGLDEQFFGPGTRLTVL.

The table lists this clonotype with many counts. In nucleotides, the CDR3 is TGTGCCAGCAGTTTAACTAGCAGCCACAATGAGCAGTTCTTC. It encodes CASSLTSSHNEQFF. This chain joins TRBV28 and TRBJ2-1; D is perhaps TRBD2 (6 bases). This CDR3 spans 14 amino acids. Per germline, CDR1 MDHEN and CDR2 SYDVKM. Trimming removed 2 bases from V and 5 bases from J, with 10 bases in between.

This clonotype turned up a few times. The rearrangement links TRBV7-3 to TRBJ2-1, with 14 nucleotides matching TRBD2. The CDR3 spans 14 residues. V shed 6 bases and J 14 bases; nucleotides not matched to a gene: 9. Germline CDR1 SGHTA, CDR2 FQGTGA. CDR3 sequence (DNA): TGTGCCAGCAGTTTGACTAGCGGGGGGGCCGACAAGTTCTTC. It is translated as CASSLTSGGADKFF.

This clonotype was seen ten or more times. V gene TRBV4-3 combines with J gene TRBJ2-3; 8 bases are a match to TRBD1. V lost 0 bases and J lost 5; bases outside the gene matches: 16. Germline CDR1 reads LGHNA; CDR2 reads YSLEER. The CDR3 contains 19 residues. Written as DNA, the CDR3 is TGCGCCAGCAGCCAAGATGTCGTCCTGAAGACAGGGGAGCAAGATACGCAGTATTTT. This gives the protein CASSQDVVLKTGEQDTQYF.

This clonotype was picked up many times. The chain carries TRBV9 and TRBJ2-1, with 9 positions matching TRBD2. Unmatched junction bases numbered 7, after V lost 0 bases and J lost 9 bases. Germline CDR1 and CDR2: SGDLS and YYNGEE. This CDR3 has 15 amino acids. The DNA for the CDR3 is TGTGCCAGCAGCGTAGAGTTAGCGGGGGTCGGTGAGCAGTTCTTC. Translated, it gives CASSVELAGVGEQFF.